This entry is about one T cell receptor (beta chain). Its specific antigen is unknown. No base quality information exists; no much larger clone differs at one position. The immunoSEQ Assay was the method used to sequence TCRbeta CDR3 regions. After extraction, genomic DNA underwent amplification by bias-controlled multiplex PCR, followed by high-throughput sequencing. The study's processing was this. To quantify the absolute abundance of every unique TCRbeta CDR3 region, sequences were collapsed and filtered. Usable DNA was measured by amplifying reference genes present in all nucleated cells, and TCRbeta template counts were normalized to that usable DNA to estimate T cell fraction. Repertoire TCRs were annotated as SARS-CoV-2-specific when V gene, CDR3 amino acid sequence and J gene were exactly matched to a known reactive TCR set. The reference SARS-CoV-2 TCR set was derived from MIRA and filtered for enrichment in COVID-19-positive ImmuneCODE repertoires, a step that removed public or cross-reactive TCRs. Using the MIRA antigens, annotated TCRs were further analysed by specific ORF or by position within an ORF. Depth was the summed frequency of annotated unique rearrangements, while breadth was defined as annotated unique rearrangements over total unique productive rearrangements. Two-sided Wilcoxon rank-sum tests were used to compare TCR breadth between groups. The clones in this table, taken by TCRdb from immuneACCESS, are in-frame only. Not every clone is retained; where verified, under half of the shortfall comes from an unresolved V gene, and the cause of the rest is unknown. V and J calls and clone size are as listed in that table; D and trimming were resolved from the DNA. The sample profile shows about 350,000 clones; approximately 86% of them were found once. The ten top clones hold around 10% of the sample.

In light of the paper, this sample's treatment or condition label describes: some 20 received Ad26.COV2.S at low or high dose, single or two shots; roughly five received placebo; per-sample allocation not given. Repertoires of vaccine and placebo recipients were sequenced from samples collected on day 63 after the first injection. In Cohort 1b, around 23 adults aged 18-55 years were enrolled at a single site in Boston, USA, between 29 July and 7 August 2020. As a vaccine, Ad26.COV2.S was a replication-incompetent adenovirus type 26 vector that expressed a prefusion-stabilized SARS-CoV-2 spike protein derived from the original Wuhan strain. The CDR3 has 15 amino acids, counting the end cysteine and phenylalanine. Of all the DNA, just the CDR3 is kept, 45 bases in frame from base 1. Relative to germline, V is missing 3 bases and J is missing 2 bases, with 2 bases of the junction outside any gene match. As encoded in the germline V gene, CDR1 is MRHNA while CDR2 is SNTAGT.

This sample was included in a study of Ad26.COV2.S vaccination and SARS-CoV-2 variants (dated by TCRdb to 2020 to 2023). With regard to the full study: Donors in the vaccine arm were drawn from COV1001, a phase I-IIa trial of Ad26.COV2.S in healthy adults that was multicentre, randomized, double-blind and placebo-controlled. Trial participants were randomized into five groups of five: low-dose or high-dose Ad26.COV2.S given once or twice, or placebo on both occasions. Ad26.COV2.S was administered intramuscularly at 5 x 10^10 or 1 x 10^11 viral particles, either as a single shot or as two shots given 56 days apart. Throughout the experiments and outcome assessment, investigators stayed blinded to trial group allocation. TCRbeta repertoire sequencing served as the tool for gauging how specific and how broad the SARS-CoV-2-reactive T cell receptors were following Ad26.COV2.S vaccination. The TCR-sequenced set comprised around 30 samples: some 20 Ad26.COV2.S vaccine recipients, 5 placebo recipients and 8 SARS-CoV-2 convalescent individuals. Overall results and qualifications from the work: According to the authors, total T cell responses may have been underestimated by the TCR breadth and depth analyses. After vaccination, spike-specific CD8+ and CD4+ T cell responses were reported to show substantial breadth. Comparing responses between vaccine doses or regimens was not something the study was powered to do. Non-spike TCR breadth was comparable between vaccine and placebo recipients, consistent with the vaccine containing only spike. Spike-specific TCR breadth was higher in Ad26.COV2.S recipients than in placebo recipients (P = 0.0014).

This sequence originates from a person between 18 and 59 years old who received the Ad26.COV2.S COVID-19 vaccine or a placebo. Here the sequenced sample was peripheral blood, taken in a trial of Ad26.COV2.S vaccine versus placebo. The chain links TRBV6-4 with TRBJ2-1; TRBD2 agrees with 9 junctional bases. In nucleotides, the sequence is TGTGCCAGCAGTGATGTAGCGGGGGCCTACAATGAGCAGTTCTTC. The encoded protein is CASSDVAGAYNEQFF.